This entry lists 19 T cell receptor beta chains sequenced from one sample in a study of shared T cell receptors in the human thymus. The method was immunoSEQ multiplex PCR; TCRdb's version includes in-frame clones alone and lacks a portion of them. The data show hundreds of thousands of clones, just under 95% seen once. Sequencing was performed on thymocytes. These receptors were obtained from a human donor.

For the CDR3, the DNA is TGTGCCAGCAGTTACATGGGGGGGCAAACTAATGAAAAACTGTTTTTT. It translates to CASSYMGGQTNEKLFF. This chain uses TRBV6-5 with TRBJ1-4, with a tentative D call TRBD1 (6 bases). CDR3 length equals 16 residues. Trimming removed 2 bases at V and 1 base at J, with 11 bases between. Per germline, CDR1 MNHEY and CDR2 SVGAGI.

The chain joins TRBV5-1 to TRBJ2-7; D is perhaps TRBD2 (6 bases). V shed 0 bases and J shed 0 bases, with 10 bases lying between them. Germline lookup yields CDR1 SGHRS and CDR2 YFSETQ. CDR3 size: 15 residues. The CDR3 DNA sequence: TGCGCCAGCAGCTTGGTAGGGAGGCCCTCCTACGAGCAGTACTTC. Residues: CASSLVGRPSYEQYF.

The chain uses TRBV15 and TRBJ2-7; TRBD1 aligns across 10 bases. The CDR3 totals 16 residues. Per the germline V gene, CDR1 is LNHNV and CDR2 is YYDKDF (reference sequence). Germline trimming cut 0 bases from V and 5 bases from J; bases unmatched to any gene: 7. This CDR3 reads CATSRERDRGEDEQYF. The CDR3 DNA reads as TGTGCCACCAGCAGAGAGCGGGACAGGGGAGAGGACGAGCAGTACTTC.

CDR3 amino acids: CASSPGERDQETQYF. CDR3 sequence (DNA): TGTGCCAGCTCACCAGGGGAACGTGATCAAGAGACCCAGTACTTC. This chain joins TRBV18 and TRBJ2-5; D is unresolved. Germline-derived CDR1 and CDR2 are KGHSH and LQKENI. The CDR3 length is 15 residues. V was trimmed by 2 bases and J by 2 bases, leaving 12 bases between them.

The V and J genes are TRBV28 and TRBJ2-5; no clear D gene. The CDR3 is 10 residues long. V was shortened by 4 bases and J by 8 bases, with 5 bases between the two germline ends. Germline-derived CDR1 and CDR2 are MDHEN and SYDVKM. The CDR3 DNA reads as TGTGCCAGCAGTTCGAACACCCAGTACTTC. The encoded protein is CASSSNTQYF.

The chain carries TRBV5-6 and TRBJ2-3; TRBD2 matches 9 bases. The V gene's germline CDR1 is SGHDT and CDR2 YYEEEE. The junction had 4 bases not matched to a gene; V was cut back by 0 bases and J by 2 bases. The CDR3 length is 16 residues. CDR3 sequence (DNA): TGTGCCAGCAGCTTGGTTCTAGCGGGGCACACAGATACGCAGTATTTT. It is translated as CASSLVLAGHTDTQYF.

The V call is TRBV28, the J call TRBJ2-7, with D perhaps matching TRBD1 or TRBD2 (5 bases each). CDR1 and CDR2 from the germline V gene are MDHEN and SYDVKM. Trimming stripped 5 bases from V and 5 bases from J, with 19 bases between. This CDR3 comprises 15 residues. CDR3 amino acids: CASSDGAQRHDEQYF. CDR3 DNA: TGTGCCAGCAGTGACGGGGCCCAGCGTCACGACGAGCAGTACTTC.

V gene TRBV30 combines with J gene TRBJ2-7, with D perhaps matching TRBD2 (6 bases). The CDR3 is 13 amino acids. V lost 7 bases and J 4 bases, leaving 17 bases between the germline ends. CDR1 is GTSNPN, CDR2 SVGIG, per germline (reference sequence). CDR3 amino acids: CASRRDGVYEQYF. CDR3 coding DNA: TGTGCCTCGCGGCGGGACGGGGTATACGAGCAGTACTTC.

This chain links TRBV6-1 with TRBJ2-6, with 8 bases aligning to TRBD1. V lost 4 bases to trimming and J lost 0 bases; unmatched junction nucleotides: 11. Germline loops: CDR1 MNHNS, CDR2 SASEGT. CDR3 size: 19 residues. The CDR3 is CASSGIRGQVASGANVLTF. In DNA form, the CDR3 reads TGTGCCAGCAGTGGTATTAGGGGACAGGTCGCCTCTGGGGCCAACGTCCTGACTTTC.

This chain connects TRBV11-1 to TRBJ2-2, with TRBD2 matching over 12 bases. J was trimmed by 3 bases and V by 2 bases; bases with no gene match: 7. This CDR3 contains 18 residues. Per germline, CDR1 SGHAT and CDR2 FQDESV (reference sequence). In DNA, the CDR3 is TGTGCCAGCAGCTTAAGGTCTAGCGGGAGGGAGGACACCGGGGAGCTGTTTTTT. Translation: CASSLRSSGREDTGELFF.

V usage is TRBV9 and J usage is TRBJ1-5; D call uncertain. Germline loops: CDR1 SGDLS, CDR2 YYNGEE. V was cut by 7 bases and J by 0 bases, with 11 bases left in between. CDR3 size: 14 residues. The CDR3 here is CASRADYSNQPQHF. The CDR3 DNA reads TGTGCCAGCCGGGCAGACTATAGCAATCAGCCCCAGCATTTT. Variable domain in full (rest from reference TRBV9 and TRBJ1-5): DSGVTQTPKHLITATGQRVTLRCSPRSGDLSVYWYQQSLDQGLQFLIQYYNGEERAKGNILERFSAQQFPDLHSELNLSSLELGDSALYFCASRADYSNQPQHFGDGTRLSIL.

The chain links TRBV28 to TRBJ2-5; weak D call: TRBD2 (6 bases). In germline, CDR1 is MDHEN, CDR2 SYDVKM. Trimming stripped 4 bases from V and 4 bases from J, with 13 bases between. The CDR3 spans 14 residues. The CDR3 region is CASSYRWRVETQYF. The CDR3 nucleotides read TGTGCCAGCAGTTACCGGTGGAGGGTAGAGACCCAGTACTTC.

The CDR3 sequence is CASTRTSGNTGELFF. CDR3 nucleotides: TGTGCCAGCACGAGGACTAGCGGGAACACCGGGGAGCTGTTTTTT. The V and J genes are TRBV27 and TRBJ2-2; 10 bases match TRBD2. Germline loops: CDR1 MNHEY, CDR2 SMNVEV (reference sequence). The CDR3 extends over 15 amino acids. V shed 7 bases and J 1 base; nucleotides not matched to a gene: 3.

This clone showed up just a few times. This chain uses TRBV27 with TRBJ1-5, with TRBD1 matching 10 bases. The length of the CDR3 is 16 residues. CDR1 and CDR2 (germline): MNHEY, SMNVEV (reference sequence). V trimming: 5 bases; J trimming: 7 bases; junction bases outside the gene matches: 11. The CDR3 nucleotides read TGTGCCAGCAGTCAAACTCCCGACAGGGGGCTCCAGCCCCAGCATTTT. Its translation: CASSQTPDRGLQPQHF.

The rearrangement links TRBV7-2 to TRBJ2-6; TRBD1 matches 7 bases. With V trimmed by 3 bases and J by 0 bases, 11 bases remained unmatched. This CDR3 has 19 amino acids. Germline CDR1 and CDR2: SGHTA and FQGNSA. CDR3 residues: CASSLVCGTVPSGANVLTF. CDR3 nucleotides: TGTGCCAGCAGCTTGGTGTGTGGGACAGTCCCCTCTGGGGCCAACGTCCTGACTTTC.

This chain joins TRBV6-4 and TRBJ2-2; D gene ambiguous. The CDR3 is made up of 13 amino acids. Trimming pared 1 base from V and 1 base from J, leaving 1 base between. Germline-derived CDR1 and CDR2 are MRHNA and SNTAGT. The DNA for the CDR3 is TGTGCCAGCAGTGACTGGAACACCGGGGAGCTGTTTTTT. Residues: CASSDWNTGELFF.

The J gene is TRBJ2-3, the V gene TRBV27; 12 bases map to TRBD2. This CDR3 region has 18 residues. CDR1 and CDR2 from the germline V gene are MNHEY and SMNVEV (reference sequence). The trim removed 5 bases at V and 1 base at J, leaving 10 bases unmatched. As DNA, the CDR3 is TGTGCCAGCAGTCCCCCCAGGGGACTAGCGGGCCGCACAGATACGCAGTATTTT. Translated: CASSPPRGLAGRTDTQYF.

This clone came up once. The chain uses TRBV28 and TRBJ2-2; weak D call: TRBD1 (5 bases). This CDR3 is 14 amino acids long. The V gene lost 3 bases and the J gene lost 7 bases, with 12 bases spanning the gap. Germline lookup yields CDR1 MDHEN and CDR2 SYDVKM. The CDR3 loop reads CASSFRRGFGELFF. CDR3 nucleotide sequence: TGTGCCAGCAGTTTTAGAAGGGGCTTCGGGGAGCTGTTTTTT.

This chain joins TRBV25-1 and TRBJ2-4; 8 bases line up with TRBD2. The CDR3 has 15 residues. The J segment lost 6 bases and the V segment lost 4 bases, leaving 8 bases of the junction unmatched. CDR1 and CDR2 (germline): MGHDK, SYGVNS. CDR3 coding DNA: TGTGCCAGCAGTGGGAGCGGGAGTGGCGGAAACATTCAGTACTTC. This codes for CASSGSGSGGNIQYF.